Listed below are T cell receptor beta chains from one sample, sequenced in a study of shared clonotypes between healthy human individuals. Profiling relied on immunoSEQ multiplex PCR, and the TCRdb table lists in-frame clones only, not all of them. The sample has 2 million to 2.5 million clones, approximately 93% seen once. Source material: naive CD4+ T cells from PBMCs. These receptors were obtained from a young man in good health. Some clones in this sample may be carry-over from other donors' samples. The CDR3 runs from the conserved cysteine through the conserved F or W. The D gene is left open where the match is weak. Not all rows give a size; the values are once, few, many and, for expanded clones, a class.

v_gene	abundance	d_gene	j_gene	CDR3aa	CDR3nt
TRBV5-5	.	.	TRBJ2-7	CASSLGAGSAYEQYF	TGTGCCAGCAGCTTAGGGGCAGGGTCTGCCTACGAGCAGTACTTC
TRBV7-6	.	.	TRBJ1-3	CASSPEGTAGNTIYF	TGTGCCAGCAGCCCTGAGGGGACCGCGGGAAACACCATATATTTT
TRBV18	.	.	TRBJ1-4	CASSPATNEKLFF	TGTGCCAGCTCACCTGCAACTAATGAAAAACTGTTTTTT
TRBV15	.	TRBD1	TRBJ1-6	CATSRGTGVKSPLHF	TGTGCCACCAGCAGAGGAACAGGGGTGAAATCACCCCTCCACTTT
TRBV30	few	TRBD1	TRBJ1-1	CAWSAADRGATEAFF	TGTGCCTGGAGTGCAGCGGACAGGGGGGCCACTGAAGCTTTCTTT
TRBV2	.	.	TRBJ2-5	CASRPRGRETQYF	TGTGCCAGCAGGCCCAGGGGTAGAGAGACCCAGTACTTC
TRBV28	.	.	TRBJ2-7	CASRLLDRYEQYF	TGTGCCAGCAGGTTATTGGACCGATACGAGCAGTACTTC
TRBV7-2	once	TRBD2	TRBJ2-1	CASSSAGGSYNEQFF	TGTGCCAGCAGCTCCGCGGGGGGGTCCTACAATGAGCAGTTCTTC
TRBV5-1	.	.	TRBJ2-3	CASSTRDHTDTQYF	TGCGCCAGCAGCACCCGGGACCATACAGATACGCAGTATTTT
TRBV7-9	.	.	TRBJ2-1	CAILDVSSYNEQFF	TGTGCCATCCTGGACGTAAGCTCCTACAATGAGCAGTTCTTC
TRBV7-3	.	TRBD2	TRBJ2-2	CASSLKLAANTGELFF	TGTGCCAGCAGCTTAAAACTAGCGGCGAACACCGGGGAGCTGTTTTTT
TRBV7-9	.	.	TRBJ2-7	CASSLSFGAEQYF	TGTGCCAGCAGCTTATCGTTCGGGGCCGAGCAGTACTTC
TRBV2	.	.	TRBJ2-1	CASSEIRTEQFF	TGTGCCAGCAGTGAAATAAGGACTGAGCAGTTCTTC
TRBV7-9	once	TRBD2	TRBJ2-7	CASSLARLAGGPYEQYF	TGTGCCAGCAGCTTAGCCCGACTAGCGGGAGGGCCCTACGAGCAGTACTTC
TRBV7-3	.	TRBD2	TRBJ2-1	CASSLMASGTSGEQFF	TGTGCCAGCAGCTTAATGGCTAGCGGGACCTCGGGCGAGCAGTTCTTC
TRBV19	.	TRBD1	TRBJ1-5	CASSIVRDRGLANQPQHF	TGTGCCAGTAGTATAGTTCGGGACAGGGGCCTAGCCAATCAGCCCCAGCATTTT
TRBV15	.	TRBD2	TRBJ2-7	CATSRDAAGGRSYEQYF	TGTGCCACCAGCAGAGATGCCGCGGGAGGCCGCTCCTACGAGCAGTACTTC